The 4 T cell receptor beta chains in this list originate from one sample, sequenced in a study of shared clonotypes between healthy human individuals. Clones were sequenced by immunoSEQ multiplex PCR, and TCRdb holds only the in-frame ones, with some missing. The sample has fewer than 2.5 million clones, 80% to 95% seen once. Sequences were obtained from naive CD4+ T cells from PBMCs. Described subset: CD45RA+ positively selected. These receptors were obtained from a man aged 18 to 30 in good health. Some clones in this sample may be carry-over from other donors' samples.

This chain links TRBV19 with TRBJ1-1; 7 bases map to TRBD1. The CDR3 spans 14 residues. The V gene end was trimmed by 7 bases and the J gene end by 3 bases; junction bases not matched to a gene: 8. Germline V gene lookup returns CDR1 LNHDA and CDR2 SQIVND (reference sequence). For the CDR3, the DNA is TGTGCCAGTAAACCGGCAGGGGGGTACACTGAAGCTTTCTTT. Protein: CASKPAGGYTEAFF.

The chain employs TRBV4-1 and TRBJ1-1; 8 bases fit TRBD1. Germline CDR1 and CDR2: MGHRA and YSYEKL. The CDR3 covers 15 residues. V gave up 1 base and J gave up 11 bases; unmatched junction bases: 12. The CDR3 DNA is TGCGCCAGCAGCCAAGGGGCAGGGGGCGTCAATATTGCTTTCTTT. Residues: CASSQGAGGVNIAFF.

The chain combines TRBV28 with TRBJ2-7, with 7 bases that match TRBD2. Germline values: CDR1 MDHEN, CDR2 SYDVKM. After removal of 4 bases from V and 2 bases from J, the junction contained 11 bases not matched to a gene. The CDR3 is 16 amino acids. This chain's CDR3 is CASSSSASGYTYEQYF. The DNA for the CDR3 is TGTGCCAGCAGTTCCTCAGCTAGCGGATATACCTACGAGCAGTACTTC.

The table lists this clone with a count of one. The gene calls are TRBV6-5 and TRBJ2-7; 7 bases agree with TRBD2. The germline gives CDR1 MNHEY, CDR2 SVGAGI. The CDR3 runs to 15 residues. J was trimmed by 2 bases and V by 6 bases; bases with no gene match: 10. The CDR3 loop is CASSPGGAGPYEQYF. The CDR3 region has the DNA TGTGCCAGCAGCCCCGGTGGAGCGGGGCCCTACGAGCAGTACTTC.